The entry below gives a single TCR beta chain sequence along with its context. Its antigen is unknown. This record comes from a study of T cell clusters in autoimmune cytopenias. Germline V CDR1 and CDR2: SGHTA, FQGNSA. The CDR3 contains 15 residues. Study outcomes and limitations: Primary autoimmune cytopenia patients appeared to lack physiological T cell clusters present in healthy donors. A dominant lymphoma-associated repertoire apparently masked the cluster-lack signature in secondary cytopenia versus chronic lymphocytic leukemia.

Multiplex touch-down PCR amplified TRB using TRB-A and TRB-B pools in one tube. No DNA is given; TCRdb re-called the multiplex PCR reads and lists each CDR3 protein once. The sample's table shows over 7,500 distinct CDR3 sequences. TRB amplification used 250 ng of peripheral blood genomic DNA. This rearrangement joins TRBV7-2 to TRBJ2-1; as DNA is missing, the TRBD1 call by TCRdb cannot be tested. The sequencing sample was made of peripheral blood. This TCR came from a human donor with an autoimmune cytopenia or autoimmune hepatitis (not recorded which). The CDR3 is CASSLYRQGLNEQFF.